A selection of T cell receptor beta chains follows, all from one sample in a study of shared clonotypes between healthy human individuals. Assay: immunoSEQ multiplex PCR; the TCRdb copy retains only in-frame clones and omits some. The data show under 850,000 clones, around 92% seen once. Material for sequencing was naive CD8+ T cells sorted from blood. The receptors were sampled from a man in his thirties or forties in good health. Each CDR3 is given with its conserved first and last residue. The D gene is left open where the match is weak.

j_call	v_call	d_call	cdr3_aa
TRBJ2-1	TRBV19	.	CASSSGREGYNEQFF
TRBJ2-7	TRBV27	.	CASSHTGYEQYF
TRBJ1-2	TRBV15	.	CATSRGPRYTF
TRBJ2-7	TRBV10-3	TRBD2	CAISESSLAGVPGEQYF
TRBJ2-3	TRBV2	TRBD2	CARGLAGETDTQYF
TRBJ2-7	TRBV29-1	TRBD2	CSVVGSAGVGYEQYF
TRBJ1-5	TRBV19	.	CASSPPPDRPNQPQHF
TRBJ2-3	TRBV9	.	CASSVAQISDQSTDTQYF
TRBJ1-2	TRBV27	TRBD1	CASSLGRGGSGYTF
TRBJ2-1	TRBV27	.	CASSRFNEQFF
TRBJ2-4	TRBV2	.	CASSSRGNQYF
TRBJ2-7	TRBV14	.	CASSPGWSYEQYF
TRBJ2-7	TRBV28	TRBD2	CASALAGGSYEQYF
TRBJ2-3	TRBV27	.	CASSFTSPLVTDTQYF
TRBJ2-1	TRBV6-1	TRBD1	CASSEWQGAYEQFF
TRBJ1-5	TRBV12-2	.	CASRLGGEGRNQPQHF
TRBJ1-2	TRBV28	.	CASSSRWRDYGYTF
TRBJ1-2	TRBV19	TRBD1	CASSTGGAGYGYTF
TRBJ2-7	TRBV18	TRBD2	CASSPGLGVVEQYF
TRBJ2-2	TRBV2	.	CARSRAGELFF